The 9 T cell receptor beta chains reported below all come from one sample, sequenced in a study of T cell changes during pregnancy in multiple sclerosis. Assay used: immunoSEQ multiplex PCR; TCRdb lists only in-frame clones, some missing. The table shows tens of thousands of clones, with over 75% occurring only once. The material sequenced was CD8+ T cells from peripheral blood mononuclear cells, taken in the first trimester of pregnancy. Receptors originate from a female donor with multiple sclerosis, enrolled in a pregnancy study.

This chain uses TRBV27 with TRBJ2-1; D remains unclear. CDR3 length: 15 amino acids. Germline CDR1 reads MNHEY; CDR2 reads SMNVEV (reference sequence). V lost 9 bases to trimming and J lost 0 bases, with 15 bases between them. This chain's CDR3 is CASQPVIGSYNEQFF. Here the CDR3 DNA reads TGTGCCAGTCAACCGGTGATCGGCTCCTACAATGAGCAGTTCTTC.

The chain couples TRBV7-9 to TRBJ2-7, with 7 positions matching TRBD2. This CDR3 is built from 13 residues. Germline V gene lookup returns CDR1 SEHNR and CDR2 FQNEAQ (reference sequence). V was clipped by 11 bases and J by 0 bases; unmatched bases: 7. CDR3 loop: CAVGREASYEQYF. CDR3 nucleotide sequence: TGTGCCGTGGGACGGGAGGCCTCCTACGAGCAGTACTTC.

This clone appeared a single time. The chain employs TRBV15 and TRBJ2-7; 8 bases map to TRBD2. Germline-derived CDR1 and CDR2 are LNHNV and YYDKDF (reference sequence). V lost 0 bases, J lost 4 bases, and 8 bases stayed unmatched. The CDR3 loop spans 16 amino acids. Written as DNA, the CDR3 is TGTGCCACCAGCAGAGATTCGGGAGGGGGTCTTTACGAGCAGTACTTC. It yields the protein CATSRDSGGGLYEQYF.

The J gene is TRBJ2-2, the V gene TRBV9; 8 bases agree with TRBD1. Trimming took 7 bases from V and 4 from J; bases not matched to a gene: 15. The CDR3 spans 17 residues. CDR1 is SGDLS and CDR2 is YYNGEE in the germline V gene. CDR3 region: CASYGVSKTGATGELFF. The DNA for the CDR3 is TGTGCCAGCTATGGCGTATCCAAGACAGGGGCCACCGGGGAGCTGTTTTTT. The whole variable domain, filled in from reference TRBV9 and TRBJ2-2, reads DSGVTQTPKHLITATGQRVTLRCSPRSGDLSVYWYQQSLDQGLQFLIQYYNGEERAKGNILERFSAQQFPDLHSELNLSSLELGDSALYFCASYGVSKTGATGELFFGEGSRLTVL.

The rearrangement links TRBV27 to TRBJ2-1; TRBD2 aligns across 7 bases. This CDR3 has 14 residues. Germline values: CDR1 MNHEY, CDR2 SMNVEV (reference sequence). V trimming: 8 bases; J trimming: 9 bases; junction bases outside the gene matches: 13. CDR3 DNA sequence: TGTGCCAGCGCTCACGGGGGGAGGGGTGGTGAGCAGTTCTTC. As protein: CASAHGGRGGEQFF.

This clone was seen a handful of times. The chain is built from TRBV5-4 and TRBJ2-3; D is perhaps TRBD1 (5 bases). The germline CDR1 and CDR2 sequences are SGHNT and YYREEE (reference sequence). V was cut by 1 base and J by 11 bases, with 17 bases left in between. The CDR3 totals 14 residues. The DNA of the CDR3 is TGTGCCAGCAGCTTGTTTCAGGGTTTCGCTATGCAGTATTTT. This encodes CASSLFQGFAMQYF.

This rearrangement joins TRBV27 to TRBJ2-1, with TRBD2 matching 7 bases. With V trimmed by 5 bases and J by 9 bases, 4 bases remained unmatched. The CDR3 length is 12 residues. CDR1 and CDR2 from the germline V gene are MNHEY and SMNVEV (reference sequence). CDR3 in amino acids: CASSPTSVEQFF. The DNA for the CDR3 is TGTGCCAGCAGTCCAACTAGCGTTGAGCAGTTCTTC.

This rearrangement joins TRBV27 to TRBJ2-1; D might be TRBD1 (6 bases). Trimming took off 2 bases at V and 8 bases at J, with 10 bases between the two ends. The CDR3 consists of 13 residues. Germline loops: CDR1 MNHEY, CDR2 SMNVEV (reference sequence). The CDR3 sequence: CASSLTGFDEQFF. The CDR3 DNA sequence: TGTGCCAGCAGTTTAACAGGGTTCGATGAGCAGTTCTTC.

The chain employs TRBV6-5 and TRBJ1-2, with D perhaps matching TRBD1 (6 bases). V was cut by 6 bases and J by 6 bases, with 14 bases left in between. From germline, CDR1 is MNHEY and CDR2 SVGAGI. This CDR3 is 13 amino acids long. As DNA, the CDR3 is TGTGCCAGCAGCCAGGGGCAGGGTAATGGCTACACCTTC. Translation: CASSQGQGNGYTF.